Listed below are T cell receptor beta chains from one sample, sequenced in a study of blood T cell repertoires in COVID-19. Generated by immunoSEQ multiplex PCR, the TCRdb table keeps only in-frame clones and is missing some. The data hold roughly 53,000 clones, with 89% observed a single time. The sequenced sample was peripheral blood. These receptors all come from a man aged 55 to 69 with acute or convalescent COVID-19. CDR3s include the opening cysteine and the closing phenylalanine or tryptophan. The order of the fields is CDR3 length, D gene, V gene, clone size, J gene, CDR3 protein, CDR3 DNA. A D gene is named only where the DNA matches it firmly. Expanded clones get a size class; other rows say once, few or many, or leave the size out.

len: 19
d_gene: .
v_gene: TRBV27
abundance: .
j_gene: TRBJ1-3
CDR3aa: CASSLSPSGTRASGNTIYF
CDR3nt: TGTGCCAGCAGTTTATCCCCCAGTGGAACCAGGGCCTCTGGAAACACCATATATTTT

len: 16
d_gene: TRBD2
v_gene: TRBV7-9
abundance: few
j_gene: TRBJ2-7
CDR3aa: CASSDSTGLDRYEQYF
CDR3nt: TGTGCCAGCAGCGACTCGACGGGACTAGATCGCTACGAGCAGTACTTC

len: 16
d_gene: .
v_gene: TRBV6-6
abundance: .
j_gene: TRBJ1-3
CDR3aa: CASSYSTQGAGNTIYF
CDR3nt: TGTGCCAGCAGTTACTCGACTCAAGGGGCTGGAAACACCATATATTTT

len: 16
d_gene: .
v_gene: TRBV7-9
abundance: .
j_gene: TRBJ1-2
CDR3aa: CASSRDRRQDYYGYTF
CDR3nt: TGTGCCAGCAGCCGGGACCGCAGACAGGATTACTATGGCTACACCTTC

len: 14
d_gene: TRBD1
v_gene: TRBV6-6
abundance: .
j_gene: TRBJ1-5
CDR3aa: CASRRQGSDQPQHF
CDR3nt: TGTGCCAGCAGACGACAGGGTTCCGATCAGCCCCAGCATTTT

len: 12
d_gene: TRBD1
v_gene: TRBV2
abundance: .
j_gene: TRBJ1-1
CDR3aa: CASSGDRGDAFF
CDR3nt: TGTGCCAGCAGTGGAGACAGGGGAGACGCTTTCTTT

len: 12
d_gene: .
v_gene: TRBV2
abundance: .
j_gene: TRBJ2-7
CDR3aa: CASKQSSYEQYF
CDR3nt: TGTGCCAGTAAACAGAGCTCCTACGAGCAGTACTTC

len: 15
d_gene: TRBD1
v_gene: TRBV6-5
abundance: .
j_gene: TRBJ1-2
CDR3aa: CASSYRPPGGYGYTF
CDR3nt: TGTGCCAGCAGTTACCGCCCCCCAGGGGGCTATGGCTACACCTTC

len: 15
d_gene: TRBD1
v_gene: TRBV5-8
abundance: .
j_gene: TRBJ1-2
CDR3aa: CASSLTGARNYGYTF
CDR3nt: TGTGCCAGCAGTTTGACAGGGGCGCGGAACTATGGCTACACCTTC

len: 14
d_gene: .
v_gene: TRBV7-9
abundance: .
j_gene: TRBJ2-5
CDR3aa: CASSLVSGGETQYF
CDR3nt: TGTGCCAGCAGCTTAGTTAGTGGGGGCGAGACCCAGTACTTC

len: 16
d_gene: TRBD1
v_gene: TRBV2
abundance: .
j_gene: TRBJ1-2
CDR3aa: CASRQEQGAKRLGYTF
CDR3nt: TGTGCCAGCAGGCAAGAACAGGGGGCCAAACGGTTGGGCTACACCTTC

len: 14
d_gene: TRBD2
v_gene: TRBV6-6
abundance: .
j_gene: TRBJ2-5
CDR3aa: CASRELAGGETQYF
CDR3nt: TGTGCCAGCAGAGAGCTAGCGGGGGGTGAGACCCAGTACTTC

len: 13
d_gene: .
v_gene: TRBV6-1
abundance: .
j_gene: TRBJ2-7
CDR3aa: CASSELEQSAQYF
CDR3nt: TGTGCCAGCAGTGAATTGGAGCAATCAGCGCAGTACTTC

len: 15
d_gene: .
v_gene: TRBV5-5
abundance: once
j_gene: TRBJ1-1
CDR3aa: CASRAVGLPNTEAFF
CDR3nt: TGTGCCAGCAGGGCCGTGGGACTGCCGAACACTGAAGCTTTCTTT

len: 15
d_gene: TRBD1
v_gene: TRBV6-1
abundance: .
j_gene: TRBJ1-4
CDR3aa: CASSSTGTGYEKLFF
CDR3nt: TGTGCCAGCAGTTCCACCGGGACAGGGTATGAAAAACTGTTTTTT

len: 15
d_gene: TRBD1
v_gene: TRBV2
abundance: .
j_gene: TRBJ2-7
CDR3aa: CASTRGGTGAYEQYF
CDR3nt: TGTGCCAGCACCAGGGGCGGGACAGGGGCCTACGAGCAGTACTTC

len: 14
d_gene: .
v_gene: TRBV19
abundance: .
j_gene: TRBJ1-2
CDR3aa: CASTSSRQDPGYTF
CDR3nt: TGTGCCAGTACCTCGTCCCGGCAGGATCCTGGCTACACCTTC